This TCR delta chain derives from a study of gamma-delta chains in newborns, infants, children. Study in general: Polyclonal expansion of innate γδ T cells after birth follows microbial exposure.

The CDR3 runs 12 residues. Germline V gene sequence: CDR1 TSWWSYY, CDR2 QGS. TCRdb re-called the reads via CATT. The sample lists 4,400 or so delta-chain clones, 38% seen once, with about 14% in the top ten. With regard to this clone: One end of the junction fails to match germline, which may point to a read error.

The chain links TRDV1 to TRDJ1; the D gene is possibly TRDD2 (5 bases). The source material was blood. The sequence derives from a child who received the measles vaccine. CDR3 sequence reads: CALGELFSLQYF. CDR3 nucleotides: TGTGCTCTTGGGGAACTATTTTCCCTACAATACTTC.